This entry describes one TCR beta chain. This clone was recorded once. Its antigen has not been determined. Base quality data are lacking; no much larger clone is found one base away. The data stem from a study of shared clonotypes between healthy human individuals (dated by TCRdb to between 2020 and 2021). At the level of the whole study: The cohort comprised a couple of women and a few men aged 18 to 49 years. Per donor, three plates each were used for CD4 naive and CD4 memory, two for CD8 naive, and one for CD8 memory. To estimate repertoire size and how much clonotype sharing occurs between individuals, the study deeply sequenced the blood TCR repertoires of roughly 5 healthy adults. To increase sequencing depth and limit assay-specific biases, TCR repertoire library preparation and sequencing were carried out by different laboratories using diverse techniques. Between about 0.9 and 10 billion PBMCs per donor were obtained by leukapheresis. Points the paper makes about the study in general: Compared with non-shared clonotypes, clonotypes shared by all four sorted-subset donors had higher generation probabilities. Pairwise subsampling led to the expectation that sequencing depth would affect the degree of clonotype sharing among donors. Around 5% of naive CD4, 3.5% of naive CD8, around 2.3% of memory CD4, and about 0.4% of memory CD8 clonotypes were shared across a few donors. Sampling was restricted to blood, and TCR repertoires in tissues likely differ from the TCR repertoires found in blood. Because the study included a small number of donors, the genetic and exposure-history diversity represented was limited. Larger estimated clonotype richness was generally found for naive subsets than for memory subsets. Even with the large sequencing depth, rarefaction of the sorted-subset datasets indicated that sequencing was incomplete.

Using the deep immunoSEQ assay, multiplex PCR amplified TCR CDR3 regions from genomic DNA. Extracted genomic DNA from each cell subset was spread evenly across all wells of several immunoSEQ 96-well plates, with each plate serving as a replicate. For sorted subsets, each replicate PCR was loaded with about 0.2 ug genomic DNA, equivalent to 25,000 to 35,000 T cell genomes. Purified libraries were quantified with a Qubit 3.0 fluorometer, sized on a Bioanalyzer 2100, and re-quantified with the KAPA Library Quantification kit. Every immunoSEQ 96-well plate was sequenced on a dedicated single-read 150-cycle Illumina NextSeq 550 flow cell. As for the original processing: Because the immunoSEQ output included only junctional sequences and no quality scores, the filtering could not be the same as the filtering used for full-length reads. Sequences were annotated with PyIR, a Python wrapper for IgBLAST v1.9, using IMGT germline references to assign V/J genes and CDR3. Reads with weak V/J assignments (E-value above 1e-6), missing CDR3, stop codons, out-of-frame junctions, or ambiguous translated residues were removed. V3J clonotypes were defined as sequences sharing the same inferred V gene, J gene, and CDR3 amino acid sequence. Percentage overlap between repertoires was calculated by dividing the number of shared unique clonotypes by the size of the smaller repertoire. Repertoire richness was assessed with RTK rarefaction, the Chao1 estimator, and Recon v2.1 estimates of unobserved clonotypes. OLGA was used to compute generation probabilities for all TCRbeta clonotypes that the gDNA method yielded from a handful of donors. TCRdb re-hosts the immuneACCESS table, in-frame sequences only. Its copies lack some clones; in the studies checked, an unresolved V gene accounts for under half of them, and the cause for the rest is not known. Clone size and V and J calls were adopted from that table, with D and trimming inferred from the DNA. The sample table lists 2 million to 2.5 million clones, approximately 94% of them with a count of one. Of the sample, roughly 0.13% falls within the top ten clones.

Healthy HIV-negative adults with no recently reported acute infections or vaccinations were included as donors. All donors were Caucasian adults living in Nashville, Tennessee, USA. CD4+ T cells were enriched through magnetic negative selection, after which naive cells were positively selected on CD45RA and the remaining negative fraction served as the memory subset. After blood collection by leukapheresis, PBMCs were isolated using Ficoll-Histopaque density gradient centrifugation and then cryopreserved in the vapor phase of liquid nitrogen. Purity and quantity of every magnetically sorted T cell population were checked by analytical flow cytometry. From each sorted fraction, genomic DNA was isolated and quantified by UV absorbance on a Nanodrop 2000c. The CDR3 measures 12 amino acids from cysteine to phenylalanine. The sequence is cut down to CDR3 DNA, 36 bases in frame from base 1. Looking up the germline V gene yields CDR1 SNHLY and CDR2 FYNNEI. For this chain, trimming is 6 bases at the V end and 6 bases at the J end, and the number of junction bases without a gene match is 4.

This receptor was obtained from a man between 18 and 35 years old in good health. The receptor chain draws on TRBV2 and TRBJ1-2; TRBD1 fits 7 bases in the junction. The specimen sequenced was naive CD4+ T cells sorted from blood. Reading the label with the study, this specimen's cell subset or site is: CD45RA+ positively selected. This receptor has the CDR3 CASRPTGNGYTF. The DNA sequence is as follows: TGTGCCAGCAGGCCGACAGGGAATGGCTACACCTTC.